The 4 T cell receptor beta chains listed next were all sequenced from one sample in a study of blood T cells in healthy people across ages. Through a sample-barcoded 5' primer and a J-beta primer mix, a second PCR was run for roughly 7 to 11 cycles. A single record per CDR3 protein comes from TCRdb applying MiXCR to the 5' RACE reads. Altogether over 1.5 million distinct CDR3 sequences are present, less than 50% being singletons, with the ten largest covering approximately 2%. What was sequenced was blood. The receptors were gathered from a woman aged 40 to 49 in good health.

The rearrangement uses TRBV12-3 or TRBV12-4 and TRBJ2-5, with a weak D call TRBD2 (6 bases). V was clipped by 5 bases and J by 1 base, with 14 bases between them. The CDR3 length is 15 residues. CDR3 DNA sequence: TGTGCCAGCAGTACGGGGGACGGATCCCAAGAGACCCAGTACTTC. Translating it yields CASSTGDGSQETQYF.

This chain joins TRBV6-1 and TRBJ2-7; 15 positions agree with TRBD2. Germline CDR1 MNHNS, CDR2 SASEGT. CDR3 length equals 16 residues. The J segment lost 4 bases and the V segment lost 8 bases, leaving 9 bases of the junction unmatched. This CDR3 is CASAGGGTSGGYEQYF. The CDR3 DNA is TGTGCCAGCGCCGGAGGCGGGACTAGCGGGGGGTACGAGCAGTACTTC.

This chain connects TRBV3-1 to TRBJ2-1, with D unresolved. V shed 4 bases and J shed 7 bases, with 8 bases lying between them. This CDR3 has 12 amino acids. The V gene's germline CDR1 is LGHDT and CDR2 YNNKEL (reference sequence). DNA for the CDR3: TGTGCCAGCAGCCGGAACCCTAATGAGCAGTTCTTC. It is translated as CASSRNPNEQFF.

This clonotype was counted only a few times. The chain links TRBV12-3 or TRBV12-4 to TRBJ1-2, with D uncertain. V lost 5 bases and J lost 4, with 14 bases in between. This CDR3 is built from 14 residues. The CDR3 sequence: CASSPELEVYGYTF. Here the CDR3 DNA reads TGTGCCAGCAGTCCGGAGTTAGAAGTCTATGGCTACACCTTC.